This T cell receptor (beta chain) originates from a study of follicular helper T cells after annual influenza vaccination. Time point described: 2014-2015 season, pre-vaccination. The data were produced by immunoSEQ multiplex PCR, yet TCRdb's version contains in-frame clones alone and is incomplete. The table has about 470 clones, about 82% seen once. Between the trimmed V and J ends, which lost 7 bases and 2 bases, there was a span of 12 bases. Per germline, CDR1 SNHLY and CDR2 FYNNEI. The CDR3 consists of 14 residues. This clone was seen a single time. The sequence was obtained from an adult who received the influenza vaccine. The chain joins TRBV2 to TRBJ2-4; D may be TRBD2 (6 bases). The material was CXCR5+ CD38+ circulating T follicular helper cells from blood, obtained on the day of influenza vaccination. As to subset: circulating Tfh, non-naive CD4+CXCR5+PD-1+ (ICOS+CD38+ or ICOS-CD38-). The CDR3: CASNGGLSKNIQYF. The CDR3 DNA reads TGTGCCAGCAACGGGGGTTTATCCAAAAACATTCAGTACTTC.